Below, 3 T cell receptor beta chains from the same sample are listed, as sequenced in a study of CD4 T cells in relation to SARS-CoV-2 and coronaviruses. Measured with immunoSEQ multiplex PCR; TCRdb has only the in-frame clones, and not every one. The sample yields 30,000 to 45,000 clones, 77% seen once. These TCRs are of unknown antigen specificity. Sequencing was done on a sample of memory CD4+ T cells from PBMCs, cultured in vitro. The receptors shown here come from an adult with COVID-19.

The chain links TRBV19 to TRBJ2-1; 11 nucleotides line up with TRBD2. In germline, CDR1 is LNHDA, CDR2 SQIVND (reference sequence). V lost 5 bases to trimming and J lost 11 bases; unmatched junction nucleotides: 14. This CDR3 has 16 residues. The CDR3 loop is CASSSGTSGHLVKQFF. In DNA form, the CDR3 reads TGTGCCAGTAGTTCCGGGACTAGCGGTCACCTCGTCAAGCAGTTCTTC.

The gene calls are TRBV5-1 and TRBJ2-5; 8 nucleotides align to TRBD1. CDR3 length: 14 residues. The germline CDR1 and CDR2 sequences are SGHRS and YFSETQ. V lost 3 bases and J lost 5; bases outside the gene matches: 6. CDR3 DNA: TGCGCCAGCAGCTCCGCAGGGGGCGAGGAGACCCAGTACTTC. Its protein is CASSSAGGEETQYF.

CDR3 protein: CASSLGPGSGNTIYF. CDR3 nucleotides: TGTGCCAGCAGCTTAGGACCAGGCTCTGGAAACACCATATATTTT. The gene calls are TRBV7-2 and TRBJ1-3; no definite D call. The CDR3 contains 15 residues. Germline-derived CDR1 and CDR2 are SGHTA and FQGNSA. The ends were cut back, 1 base at V and 0 bases at J, with 7 bases in the middle.